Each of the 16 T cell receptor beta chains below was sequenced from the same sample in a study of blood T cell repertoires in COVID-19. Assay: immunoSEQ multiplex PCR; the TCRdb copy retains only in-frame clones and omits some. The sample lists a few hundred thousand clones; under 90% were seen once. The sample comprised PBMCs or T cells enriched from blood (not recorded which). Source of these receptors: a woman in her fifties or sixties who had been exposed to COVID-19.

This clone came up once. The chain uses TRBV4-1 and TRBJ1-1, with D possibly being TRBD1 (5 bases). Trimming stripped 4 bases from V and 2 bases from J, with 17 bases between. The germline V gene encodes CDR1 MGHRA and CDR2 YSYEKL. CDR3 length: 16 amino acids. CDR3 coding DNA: TGCGCCAGCAGCCTACGGTTGGTGACAGCTAACACTGAAGCTTTCTTT. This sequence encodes CASSLRLVTANTEAFF.

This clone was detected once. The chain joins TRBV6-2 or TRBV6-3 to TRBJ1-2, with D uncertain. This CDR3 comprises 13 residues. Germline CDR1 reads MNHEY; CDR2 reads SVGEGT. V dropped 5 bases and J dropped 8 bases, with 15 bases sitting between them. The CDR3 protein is CASSNVRAGGYTF. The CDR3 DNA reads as TGTGCCAGCAGTAACGTGCGGGCCGGGGGCTACACCTTC.

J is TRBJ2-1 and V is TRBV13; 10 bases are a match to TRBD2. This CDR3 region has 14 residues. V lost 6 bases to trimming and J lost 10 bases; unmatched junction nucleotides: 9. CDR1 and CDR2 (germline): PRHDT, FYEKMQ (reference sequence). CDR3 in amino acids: CASRERGGVSEQFF. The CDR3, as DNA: TGTGCCAGCAGAGAGCGGGGGGGCGTATCCGAGCAGTTCTTC. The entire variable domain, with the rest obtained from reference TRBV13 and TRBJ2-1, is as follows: AAGVIQSPRHLIKEKRETATLKCYPIPRHDTVYWYQQGPGQDPQFLISFYEKMQSDKGSIPDRFSAQQFSDYHSELNMSSLELGDSALYFCASRERGGVSEQFFGPGTRLTVL.

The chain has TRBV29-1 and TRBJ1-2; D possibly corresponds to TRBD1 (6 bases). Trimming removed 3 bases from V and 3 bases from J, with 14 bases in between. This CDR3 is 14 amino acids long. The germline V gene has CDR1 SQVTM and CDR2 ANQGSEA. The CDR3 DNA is TGCAGCGTTGAGTCGTTGGACAGCCACTATGGCTACACCTTC. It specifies CSVESLDSHYGYTF.

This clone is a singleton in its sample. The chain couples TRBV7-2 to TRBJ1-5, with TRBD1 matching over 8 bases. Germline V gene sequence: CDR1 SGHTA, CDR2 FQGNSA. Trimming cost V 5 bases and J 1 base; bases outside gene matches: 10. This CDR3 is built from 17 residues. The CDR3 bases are TGTGCCAGCAGCGAAAGGTCAGGGGGCATGAGCAATCAGCCCCAGCATTTT. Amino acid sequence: CASSERSGGMSNQPQHF.

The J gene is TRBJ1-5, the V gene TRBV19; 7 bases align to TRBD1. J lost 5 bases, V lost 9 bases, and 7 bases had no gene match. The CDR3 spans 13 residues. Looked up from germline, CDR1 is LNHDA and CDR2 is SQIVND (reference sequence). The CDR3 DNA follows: TGTGCCAGCCAAACAGGGGTGGATCAGCCCCAGCATTTT. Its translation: CASQTGVDQPQHF. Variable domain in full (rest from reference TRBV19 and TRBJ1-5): DGGITQSPKYLFRKEGQNVTLSCEQNLNHDAMYWYRQDPGQGLRLIYYSQIVNDFQKGDIAEGYSVSREKKESFPLTVTSAQKNPTAFYLCASQTGVDQPQHFGDGTRLSIL.

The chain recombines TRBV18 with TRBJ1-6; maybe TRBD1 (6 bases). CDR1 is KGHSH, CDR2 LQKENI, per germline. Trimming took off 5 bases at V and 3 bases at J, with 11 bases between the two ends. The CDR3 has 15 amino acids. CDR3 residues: CASSSRDNYNSPLHF. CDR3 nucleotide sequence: TGTGCCAGCTCATCCCGGGACAACTATAATTCACCCCTCCACTTT.

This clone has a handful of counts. CDR3 sequence reads: CASSMGTLSQPQHF. CDR3 sequence (DNA): TGTGCCAGTAGTATGGGGACACTCAGTCAGCCCCAGCATTTT. The chain links TRBV19 to TRBJ1-5; the D gene is possibly TRBD1 (6 bases). V was pared by 3 bases and J by 6 bases, with 12 bases between. From germline, CDR1 is LNHDA and CDR2 SQIVND (reference sequence). The CDR3 runs to 14 residues. Full variable domain (missing parts from reference TRBV19 and TRBJ1-5): DGGITQSPKYLFRKEGQNVTLSCEQNLNHDAMYWYRQDPGQGLRLIYYSQIVNDFQKGDIAEGYSVSREKKESFPLTVTSAQKNPTAFYLCASSMGTLSQPQHFGDGTRLSIL.

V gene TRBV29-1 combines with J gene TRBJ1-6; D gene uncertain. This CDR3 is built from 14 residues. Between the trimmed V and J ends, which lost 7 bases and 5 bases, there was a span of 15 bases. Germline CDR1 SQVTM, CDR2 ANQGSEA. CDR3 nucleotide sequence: TGCAGCGCCGGTGAGGGCGGAAATAATTCACCCCTCCACTTT. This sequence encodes CSAGEGGNNSPLHF.

CDR3 sequence (DNA): TGTGCCAGCAGCAAAAGCGGGGGGAAAAACACCGGGGAGCTGTTTTTT. Translated: CASSKSGGKNTGELFF. The V and J genes are TRBV11-3 and TRBJ2-2; 9 bases map to TRBD2. CDR1 is SGHNT, CDR2 YENEEA, per germline. The CDR3 length is 16 residues. V was pared by 5 bases and J by 2 bases, with 6 bases of the junction left unmatched. Supplemented by reference TRBV11-3 and TRBJ2-2, the full variable domain reads EAGVVQSPRYKIIEKKQPVAFWCNPISGHNTLYWYLQNLGQGPELLIRYENEEAVDDSQLPKDRFSAERLKGVDSTLKIQPAELGDSAVYLCASSKSGGKNTGELFFGEGSRLTVL.

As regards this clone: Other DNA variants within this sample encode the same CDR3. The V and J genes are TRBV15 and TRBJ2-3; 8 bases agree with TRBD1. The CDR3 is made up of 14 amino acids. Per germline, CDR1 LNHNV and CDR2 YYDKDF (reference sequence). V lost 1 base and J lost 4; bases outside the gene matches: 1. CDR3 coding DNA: TGTGCCACCAGCAGAGGACAGGGGTCAGATACGCAGTATTTT. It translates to CATSRGQGSDTQYF.

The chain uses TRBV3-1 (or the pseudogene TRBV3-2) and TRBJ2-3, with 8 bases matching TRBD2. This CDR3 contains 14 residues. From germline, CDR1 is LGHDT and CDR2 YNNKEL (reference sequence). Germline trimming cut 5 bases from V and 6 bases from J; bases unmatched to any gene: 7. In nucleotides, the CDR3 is TGTGCCAGCAGCTGGACTAGCTTCTTGGATACGCAGTATTTT. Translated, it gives CASSWTSFLDTQYF.

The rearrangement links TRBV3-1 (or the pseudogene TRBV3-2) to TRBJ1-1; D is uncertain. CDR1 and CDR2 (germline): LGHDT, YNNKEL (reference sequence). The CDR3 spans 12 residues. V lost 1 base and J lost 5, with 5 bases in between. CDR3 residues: CASSQVRTEAFF. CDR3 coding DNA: TGTGCCAGCAGCCAAGTACGGACTGAAGCTTTCTTT.

CDR3 DNA: TGTGCCAGCAGCCAAGGCTTATTCGGGGTCCCTTGGGACGAGCAGTACTTC. It codes for CASSQGLFGVPWDEQYF. V and J are TRBV3-1 (or the pseudogene TRBV3-2) and TRBJ2-7, with a possible D match to TRBD2 (5 bases). This CDR3 has 17 amino acids. Trimming removed 1 base at V and 5 bases at J, with 21 bases between. In germline, CDR1 is LGHDT, CDR2 YNNKEL (reference sequence).

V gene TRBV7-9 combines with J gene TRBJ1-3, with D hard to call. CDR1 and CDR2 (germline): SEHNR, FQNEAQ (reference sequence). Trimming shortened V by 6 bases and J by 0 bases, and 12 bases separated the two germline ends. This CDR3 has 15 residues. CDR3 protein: CASSSEGLSGNTIYF. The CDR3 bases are TGTGCCAGCAGTTCTGAGGGCCTCTCTGGAAACACCATATATTTT.

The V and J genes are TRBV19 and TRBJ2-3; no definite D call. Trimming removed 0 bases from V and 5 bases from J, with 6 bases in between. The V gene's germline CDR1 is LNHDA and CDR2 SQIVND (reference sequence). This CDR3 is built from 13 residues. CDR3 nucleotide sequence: TGTGCCAGTAGTATAGAGCCTAGAGATACGCAGTATTTT. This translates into CASSIEPRDTQYF.